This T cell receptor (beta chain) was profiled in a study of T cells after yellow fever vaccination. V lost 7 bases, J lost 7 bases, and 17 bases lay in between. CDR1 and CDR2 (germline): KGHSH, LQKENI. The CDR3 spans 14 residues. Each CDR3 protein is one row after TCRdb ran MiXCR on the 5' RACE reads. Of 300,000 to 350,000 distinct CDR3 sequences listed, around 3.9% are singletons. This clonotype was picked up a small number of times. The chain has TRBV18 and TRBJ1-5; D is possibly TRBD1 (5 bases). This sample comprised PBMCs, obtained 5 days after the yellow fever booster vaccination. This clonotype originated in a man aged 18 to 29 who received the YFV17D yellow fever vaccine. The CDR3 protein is CASYDGTSGQPQHF. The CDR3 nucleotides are TGTGCCAGCTACGACGGGACTTCAGGACAGCCCCAGCATTTT.